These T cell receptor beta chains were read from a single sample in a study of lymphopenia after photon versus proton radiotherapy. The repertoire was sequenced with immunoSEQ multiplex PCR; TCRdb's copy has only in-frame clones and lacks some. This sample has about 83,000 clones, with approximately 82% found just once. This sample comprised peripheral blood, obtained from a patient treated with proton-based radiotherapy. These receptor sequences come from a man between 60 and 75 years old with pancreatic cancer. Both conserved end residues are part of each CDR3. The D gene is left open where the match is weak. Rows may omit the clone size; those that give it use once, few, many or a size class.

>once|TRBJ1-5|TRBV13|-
TGTGCCAGCAGCTTACGACGGGGGGGAAATCAGCCCCAGCATTTT
CASSLRRGGNQPQHF
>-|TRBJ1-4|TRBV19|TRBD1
TGTGCCAGTAGTTCCGGACAGGGCCACGAAAAACTGTTTTTT
CASSSGQGHEKLFF
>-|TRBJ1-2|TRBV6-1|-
TGTGCCAGCAGTGAAGTGGGCCAGGACTATGGCTACACCTTC
CASSEVGQDYGYTF
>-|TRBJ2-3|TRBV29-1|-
TGCAGCGTTGAAGGGGTAGGCAGGGAAGCGTATTTT
CSVEGVGREAYF
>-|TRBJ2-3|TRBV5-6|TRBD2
TGTGCCAGCAGCTTGGCCGAGAGCGGGAGAGCGCAGTATTTT
CASSLAESGRAQYF
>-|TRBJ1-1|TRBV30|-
TGTGCCCGCACTGCATCAACGGCTGAAGCTTTCTTT
CARTASTAEAFF
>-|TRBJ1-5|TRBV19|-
TGTGCCAGTAGTATAGAGTCTTATAGCAATCAGCCCCAGCATTTT
CASSIESYSNQPQHF
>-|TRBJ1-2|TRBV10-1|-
TGCGCCAGCAGTGAATCTCAGGGAAGGGATGGCTACACCTTC
CASSESQGRDGYTF
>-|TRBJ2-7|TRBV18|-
TGTGCCAGCGGGGACTTCGGTGGGGGCGAGCAGTACTTC
CASGDFGGGEQYF
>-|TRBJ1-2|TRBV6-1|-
TGTGCCAGCAGTGGAACTTCATGGGGCTATGGCTACACCTTC
CASSGTSWGYGYTF
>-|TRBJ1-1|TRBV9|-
TGTGCCAGCAGCCCCTCTGGGCCGGGTTCGGGGGGAAAGGGAACTGAAGCTTTCTTT
CASSPSGPGSGGKGTEAFF
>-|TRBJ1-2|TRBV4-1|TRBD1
TGCGCCAGCAGCCAAGATTACAGGGGGAGGGGCTACACCTTC
CASSQDYRGRGYTF
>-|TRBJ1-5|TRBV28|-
TGTGCCAGCAGTTTGGGGGGTTTCGGCAATCAGCCCCAGCATTTT
CASSLGGFGNQPQHF
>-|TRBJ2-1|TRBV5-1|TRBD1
TGCGCCAGCAGCTTCGACAGGGTGGACTGGGATGAGCAGTTCTTC
CASSFDRVDWDEQFF
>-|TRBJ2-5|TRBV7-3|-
TGTGCCAGCAGCTCGTCCTTCGGAGAGACCCAGTACTTC
CASSSSFGETQYF
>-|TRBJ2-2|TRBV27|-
TGTGCCAGCAGTCCATGGACGAACACCGGGGAGCTGTTTTTT
CASSPWTNTGELFF
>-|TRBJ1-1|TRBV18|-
TGTGCCAGCTCACCAAATCAGGGTAACACTGAAGCTTTCTTT
CASSPNQGNTEAFF
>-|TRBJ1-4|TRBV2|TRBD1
TGTGCCAGCAGGTCCCGGACAGGGTCCATCAATGAAAAACTGTTTTTT
CASRSRTGSINEKLFF
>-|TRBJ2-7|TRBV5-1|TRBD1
TGCGCCAGCAGCGCCGGACAGGGAGTCCCCTACGAGCAGTACTTC
CASSAGQGVPYEQYF
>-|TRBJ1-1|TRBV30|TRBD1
TGTGCCTGGAGTGAGCGACAGGGCGCTTTCTTT
CAWSERQGAFF
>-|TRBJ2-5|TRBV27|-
TGTGCCAGCAGTCGGGACCCTAAAGGGGTGAAAGAGACCCAGTACTTC
CASSRDPKGVKETQYF
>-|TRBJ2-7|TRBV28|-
TGTGCCAGCAGTCGGGGGAAAGGCTACGAGCAGTACTTC
CASSRGKGYEQYF
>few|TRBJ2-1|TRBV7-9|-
TGTGCCAGCAGCCTCGGGGGGCGGAGAGGAAATGAGCAGTTCTTC
CASSLGGRRGNEQFF
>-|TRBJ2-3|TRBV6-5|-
TGTGCCAGCAGGAGAGGACTTAAGGGCACAGATACGCAGTATTTT
CASRRGLKGTDTQYF
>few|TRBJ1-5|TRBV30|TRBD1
TGTGCCTGGACAGGGGGCGCAAATCAGCCCCAGCATTTT
CAWTGGANQPQHF
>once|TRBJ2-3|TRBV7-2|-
TGTGCCAGCAGCTTCAGTCGAAATACGCAGTATTTT
CASSFSRNTQYF
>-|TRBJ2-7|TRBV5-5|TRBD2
TGTGCCAGCAGCTTGGCTAGCGGGATCTTCTACGAGCAGTACTTC
CASSLASGIFYEQYF
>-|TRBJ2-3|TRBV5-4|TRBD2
TGTGCCAGCAGCTCGGGACTAGTCACAGATACGCAGTATTTT
CASSSGLVTDTQYF
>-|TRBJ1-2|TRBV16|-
TGTGCCAGCAGCCCCGAAGGCGCAGGGAACTATGGCTACACCTTC
CASSPEGAGNYGYTF
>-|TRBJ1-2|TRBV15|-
TGTGCCACCAGCAGATCTCTAACTGGGGGGCGCGACTATGGCTACACCTTC
CATSRSLTGGRDYGYTF
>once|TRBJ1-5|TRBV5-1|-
TGCGCCAGCAGCTTAGGGGCAGGGCAGAGCAATCAGCCCCAGCATTTT
CASSLGAGQSNQPQHF
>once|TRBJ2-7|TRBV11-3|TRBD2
TGTGCCAGCAGCCCGGGACTAGTAACCGACGAGCAGTACTTC
CASSPGLVTDEQYF
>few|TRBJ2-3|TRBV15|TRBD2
TGTGCCACCAGCAGAGAACTAGCGGGAGTAACAGATACGCAGTATTTT
CATSRELAGVTDTQYF
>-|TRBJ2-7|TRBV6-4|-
TGTGCCAGCAGTGACTGTAAAGGGTGGCACTTC
CASSDCKGWHF
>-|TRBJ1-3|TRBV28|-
TGTGCCAGCAGTTGGTCCTCTGTAATGGGAAACACCATATATTTT
CASSWSSVMGNTIYF
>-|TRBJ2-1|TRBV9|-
TGTGCCAGCAGCGTAGAAGATCCGCGAGCGGAACTTACGAACAATGAGCAGTTCTTC
CASSVEDPRAELTNNEQFF
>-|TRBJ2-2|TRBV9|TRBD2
TGTGCCAGCAGCGTCAAGGCTAGCGGTAACACCGGGGAGCTGTTTTTT
CASSVKASGNTGELFF
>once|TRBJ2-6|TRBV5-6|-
TGTGCCAGCAGCTACCCAGGGACTGGGGCCAACGTCCTGACTTTC
CASSYPGTGANVLTF
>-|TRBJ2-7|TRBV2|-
TGTGCCAGCAGCGACGGCAGGGGCGAGCAGTACTTC
CASSDGRGEQYF
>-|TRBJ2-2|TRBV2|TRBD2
TGTGCCAGCAGGGGCCGTCTAGCGGTGAACACCGGGGAGCTGTTTTTT
CASRGRLAVNTGELFF
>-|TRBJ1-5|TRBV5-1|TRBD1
TGCGCCAGCAGCTTGGATCAGGGGGATCAGCCCCAGCATTTT
CASSLDQGDQPQHF
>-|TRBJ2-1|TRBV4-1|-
TGCGCCAGCAGCCAAGATCGAACAGGGCAGGGGCAGTTCTTC
CASSQDRTGQGQFF
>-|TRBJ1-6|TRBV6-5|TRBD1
TGTGCCAGCCGGGACAGCAATAATTCACCCCTCCACTTT
CASRDSNNSPLHF
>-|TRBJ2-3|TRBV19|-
TGTGCCAGTAGTACCCACCCGGAGCGCGGAGACACAGATACGCAGTATTTT
CASSTHPERGDTDTQYF
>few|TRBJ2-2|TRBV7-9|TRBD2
TGTGCCAGCAGTCCTAGCGGGAGGGAGGCGAACACCGGGGAGCTGTTTTTT
CASSPSGREANTGELFF